What follows is one TCR beta chain and its context. Participants came from about two dozen US areas, aged roughly 18 to 89 years. Cohorts were determined from participant-reported clinical history. Either two negative PCRs, clearance, or symptom resolution qualified Cohort 3 donors as recovered. The data derive from a study of blood T cell repertoires in COVID-19. The CDR3 is 16 residues long. V lost 4 bases and J 2 bases, leaving 18 bases between the germline ends. The germline gives CDR1 SGHRS, CDR2 YFSETQ. Per the original methods: Reference gene primer amplification in the assay estimated nucleated cell counts. Clones were read by immunoSEQ multiplex PCR, and TCRdb kept only the in-frame ones, dropping some. The DNA was the basis for D and trimming; V, J and clone size are from that table. The profile shows 200,000 to 250,000 clones, just over 90% of them singletons.

This sequence was found in a woman between 18 and 29 years old who had recovered from COVID-19. The J gene is TRBJ1-2, the V gene TRBV5-1; tentative D call: TRBD1 (6 bases). The sequencing input was PBMCs or T cells enriched from blood (not recorded which). Here the CDR3 DNA reads TGCGCCAGCAGCGGGGTAGGCAACAGGGAAAACTATGGCTACACCTTC. Protein product: CASSGVGNRENYGYTF.